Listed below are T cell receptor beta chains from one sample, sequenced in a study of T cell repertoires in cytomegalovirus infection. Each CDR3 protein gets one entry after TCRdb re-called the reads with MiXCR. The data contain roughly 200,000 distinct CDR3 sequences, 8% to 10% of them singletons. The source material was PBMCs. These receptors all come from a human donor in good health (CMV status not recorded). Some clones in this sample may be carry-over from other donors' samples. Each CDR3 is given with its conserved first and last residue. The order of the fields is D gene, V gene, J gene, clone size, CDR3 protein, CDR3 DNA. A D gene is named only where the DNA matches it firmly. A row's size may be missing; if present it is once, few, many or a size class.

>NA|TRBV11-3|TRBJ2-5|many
CASSSNQETQYF
TGTGCCAGCAGCTCCAACCAAGAGACCCAGTACTTC
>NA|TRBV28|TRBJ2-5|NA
CASSWGDSEETQYF
TGTGCCAGCAGTTGGGGAGATAGCGAAGAGACCCAGTACTTC
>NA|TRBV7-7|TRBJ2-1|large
CASSFSYRESDEQFF
TGTGCTAGCAGCTTTAGCTACAGGGAGAGCGATGAGCAGTTCTTC
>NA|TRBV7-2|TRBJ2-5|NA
CASSLRAGQRLYQETQYF
TGTGCCAGCAGCTTAAGGGCTGGCCAGCGCTTGTACCAAGAGACCCAGTACTTC
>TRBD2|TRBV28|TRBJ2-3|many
CASSSSGGTDTQYF
TGTGCCAGCAGCAGTAGCGGGGGCACAGATACGCAGTATTTT
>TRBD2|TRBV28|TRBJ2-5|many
CASSLGETSGKETQYF
TGTGCCAGCAGTTTAGGTGAGACTAGCGGAAAAGAGACCCAGTACTTC
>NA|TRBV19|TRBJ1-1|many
CASSGSMNTEAFF
TGTGCCAGTAGTGGCAGCATGAACACTGAAGCTTTCTTT
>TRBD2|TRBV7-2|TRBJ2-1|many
CASSLAGGTYNEQFF
TGTGCCAGCAGCCTAGCGGGGGGTACCTACAATGAGCAGTTCTTC
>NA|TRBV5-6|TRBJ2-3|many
CASSLEVAPSTDTQYF
TGTGCCAGCAGCTTGGAGGTAGCGCCTAGCACAGATACGCAGTATTTT
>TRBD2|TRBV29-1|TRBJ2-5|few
CSVALNPEAGGLQETQYF
TGCAGCGTCGCCCTGAACCCGGAGGCGGGGGGTTTACAAGAGACCCAGTACTTC
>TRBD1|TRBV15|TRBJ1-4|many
CATSRGQGINEKLFF
TGTGCCACCAGCAGGGGACAGGGCATAAATGAAAAACTGTTTTTT